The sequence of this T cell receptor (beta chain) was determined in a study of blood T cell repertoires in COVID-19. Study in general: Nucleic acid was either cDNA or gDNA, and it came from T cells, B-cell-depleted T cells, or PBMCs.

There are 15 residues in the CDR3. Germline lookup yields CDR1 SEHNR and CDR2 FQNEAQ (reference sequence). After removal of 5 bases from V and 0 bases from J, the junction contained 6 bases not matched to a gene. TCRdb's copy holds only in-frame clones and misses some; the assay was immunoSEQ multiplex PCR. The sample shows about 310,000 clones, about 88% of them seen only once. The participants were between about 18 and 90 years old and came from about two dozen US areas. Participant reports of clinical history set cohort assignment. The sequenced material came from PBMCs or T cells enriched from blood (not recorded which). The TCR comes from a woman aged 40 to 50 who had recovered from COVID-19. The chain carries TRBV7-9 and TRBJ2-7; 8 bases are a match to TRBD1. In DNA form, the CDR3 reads TGTGCCAGCAGCCCGAAAGGGACAGGCTCCTACGAGCAGTACTTC. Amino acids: CASSPKGTGSYEQYF.